Below are 16 T cell receptor beta chains sequenced from a single sample in a study of CXCR3-negative and CXCR3-positive naive CD8 T cells. The antigens for these receptors are not known. All TRB cDNA libraries came from 5' RACE performed with UMI labels. Reanalyzing the 5' RACE reads, TCRdb keeps one entry per CDR3 protein, without DNA. The sample's table shows roughly 99,000 distinct CDR3 sequences. Study-wide results and limits: Naive cells that were CXCR3-positive had more hydrophobic TRB CDR3s (compared with CXCR3-negative naive cells).

Material for sequencing was naive CXCR3+ CD8+ T cells from blood. This sample's subset: CD45RO-CCR7+CD27+CD95- naive CD8+ T cells expressing CXCR3 (TNR3+). Receptor source: a human donor in good health. Some clones in this sample may be carry-over from other donors' samples.

The gene calls are TRBV4-3 and TRBJ2-5; the D call from TCRdb, TRBD2, cannot be confirmed without DNA. This CDR3 has 18 amino acids. Germline CDR1 reads LGHNA; CDR2 reads YSLEER. CDR3 protein: CASSQPGLAGEYHETQYF.

The CDR3: CASMQGGELFF. The genes are TRBV2 and TRBJ2-2; TCRdb's D call, TRBD1, is unchecked because there is no DNA. The CDR3 spans 11 residues. Germline CDR1 is SNHLY and CDR2 is FYNNEI.

The chain carries TRBV7-2 and TRBJ2-3; TCRdb picks TRBD1, but there is no DNA to check that call. The germline CDR1 and CDR2 sequences are SGHTA and FQGNSA. This CDR3 has 17 residues. The CDR3 spells CASSFNSWGIPPYTQYF.

The chain links TRBV19 to TRBJ2-1; TCRdb returns TRBD2, unconfirmable since there is no DNA. The CDR3 is made up of 15 amino acids. The germline CDR1 and CDR2 sequences are LNHDA and SQIVND (reference sequence). CDR3 residues: CASSLQGPLDNEQFF.

The chain has TRBV11-3 and TRBJ2-7; TCRdb indicates TRBD2, and absent DNA this call remains unverified. CDR1 and CDR2 (germline): SGHNT, YENEEA. The CDR3 runs to 17 residues. The CDR3 sequence: CASSPDLLAGEFGEQYF.

This sequence joins TRBV6-6 and TRBJ2-2; no DNA is available, so the TRBD2 call from TCRdb remains unchecked. CDR3 length: 17 residues. Germline loops: CDR1 MNHNY, CDR2 SVGAGI (reference sequence). CDR3 amino acids: CASRSRLAGANTGELFF.

V and J are TRBV29-1 and TRBJ2-1; TCRdb's D gene call, TRBD1, goes unchecked for lack of DNA. Germline V lookup: CDR1 SQVTM, CDR2 ANQGSEA. This CDR3 spans 11 amino acids. CDR3 loop: CSVEDATGFIF.

This rearrangement joins TRBV19 to TRBJ2-5; TCRdb's assignment of TRBD2 cannot be checked, as there is no DNA. The germline V gene encodes CDR1 LNHDA and CDR2 SQIVND (reference sequence). The CDR3 loop spans 15 amino acids. The CDR3 loop reads CASNRLAGIQETQYF.

The rearrangement joins TRBV5-4 to TRBJ2-7; the TRBD1 assignment by TCRdb is unverifiable without DNA. There are 15 residues in the CDR3. Germline lookup yields CDR1 SGHNT and CDR2 YYREEE (reference sequence). CDR3 protein: CASSPGLANSYEQYF.

CDR3 amino acids: CASSTGTGEQFF. V gene TRBV19 combines with J gene TRBJ2-1; absent DNA, TCRdb's TRBD1 call cannot be checked. Germline V gene lookup returns CDR1 LNHDA and CDR2 SQIVND (reference sequence). The CDR3 is made up of 12 amino acids. The full variable domain, rest sourced from reference TRBV19 and TRBJ2-1, is DGGITQSPKYLFRKEGQNVTLSCEQNLNHDAMYWYRQDPGQGLRLIYYSQIVNDFQKGDIAEGYSVSREKKESFPLTVTSAQKNPTAFYLCASSTGTGEQFFGPGTRLTVL.

This rearrangement joins TRBV19 to TRBJ2-2; TCRdb reports TRBD1, a call that lacks DNA to check it against. The CDR3 is 16 amino acids. The germline CDR1 and CDR2 sequences are LNHDA and SQIVND (reference sequence). This chain's CDR3 is CASSGHRDKNTGELFF.

The CDR3 loop reads CASSLTSAHNEQFF. The chain employs TRBV12-3 or TRBV12-4 and TRBJ2-1. This CDR3 is 14 amino acids long.

The chain is built from TRBV6-2 or TRBV6-3 and TRBJ2-7; TCRdb returns TRBD1, unconfirmable since there is no DNA. The germline V gene encodes CDR1 MNHEY and CDR2 SVGEGT. The CDR3 spans 18 residues. The chain's CDR3 is CASTTSVVRGQRSYEQYF.

The chain carries TRBV20-1 and TRBJ2-6; TCRdb picks TRBD1, but there is no DNA to check that call. The CDR3 runs to 15 residues. The germline gives CDR1 DFQATT, CDR2 SNEGSKA (reference sequence). The CDR3 loop is CSASRDPSGANVLTF.

The chain is built from TRBV20-1 and TRBJ2-1; TCRdb's D gene call, TRBD2, goes unchecked for lack of DNA. The germline V gene encodes CDR1 DFQATT and CDR2 SNEGSKA (reference sequence). This CDR3 spans 14 amino acids. CDR3 in amino acids: CSASEIAGINEQFF.

CDR3 loop: CASSLAAQVVNEQFF. The chain joins TRBV7-6 to TRBJ2-1. The CDR3 has 15 amino acids. The germline V gene encodes CDR1 SGHVS and CDR2 FNYEAQ.